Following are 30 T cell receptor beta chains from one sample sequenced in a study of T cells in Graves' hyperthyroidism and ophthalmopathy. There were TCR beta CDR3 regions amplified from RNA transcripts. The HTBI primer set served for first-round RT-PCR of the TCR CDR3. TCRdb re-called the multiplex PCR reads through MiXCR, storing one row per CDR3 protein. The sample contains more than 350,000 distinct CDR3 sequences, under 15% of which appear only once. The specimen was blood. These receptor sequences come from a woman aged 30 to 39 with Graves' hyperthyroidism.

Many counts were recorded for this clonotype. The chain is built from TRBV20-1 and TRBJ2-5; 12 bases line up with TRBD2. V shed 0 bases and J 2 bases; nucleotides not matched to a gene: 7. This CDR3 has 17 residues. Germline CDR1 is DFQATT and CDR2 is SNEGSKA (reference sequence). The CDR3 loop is CSARDRLAGGLQETQYF. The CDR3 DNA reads TGCAGTGCTAGAGATAGGCTAGCGGGAGGGCTACAAGAGACCCAGTACTTC.

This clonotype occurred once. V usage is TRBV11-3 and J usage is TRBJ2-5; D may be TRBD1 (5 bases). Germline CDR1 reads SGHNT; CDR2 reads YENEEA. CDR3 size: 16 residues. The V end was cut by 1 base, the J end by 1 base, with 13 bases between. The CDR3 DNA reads TGTGCCAGCAGCTTAGGAACAGGCAGGTCCCAAGAGACCCAGTACTTC. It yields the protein CASSLGTGRSQETQYF.

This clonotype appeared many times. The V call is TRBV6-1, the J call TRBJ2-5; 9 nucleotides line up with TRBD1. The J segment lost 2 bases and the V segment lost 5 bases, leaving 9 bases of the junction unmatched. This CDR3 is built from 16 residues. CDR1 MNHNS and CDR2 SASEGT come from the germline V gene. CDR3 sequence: CASSSTGQGTQETQYF. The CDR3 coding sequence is TGTGCCAGCAGTTCCACCGGACAGGGGACGCAAGAGACCCAGTACTTC.

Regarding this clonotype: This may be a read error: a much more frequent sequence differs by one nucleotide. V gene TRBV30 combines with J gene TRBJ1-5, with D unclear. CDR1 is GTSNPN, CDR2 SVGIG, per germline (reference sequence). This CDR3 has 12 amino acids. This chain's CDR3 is CAWGLGNLPQHF. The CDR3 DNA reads TGTGCCTGGGGTTTAGGAAATCTGCCCCAGCATTTT. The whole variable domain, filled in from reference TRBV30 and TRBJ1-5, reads SQTIHQWPATLVQPVGSPLSLECTVEGTSNPNLYWYRQAAGRGLQLLFYSVGIGQISSEVPQNLSASRPQDRQFILSSKKLLLSDSGFYLCAWGLGNLPQHFGDGTRLSIL.

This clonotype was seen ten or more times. CDR3 amino acids: CASSLPSRRNEQFF. The CDR3 DNA sequence: TGTGCCAGCAGTTTACCTTCGAGGAGGAATGAGCAGTTCTTC. This sequence joins TRBV27 and TRBJ2-1, with a weak D call TRBD2 (5 bases). V shed 2 bases and J shed 7 bases, with 12 bases lying between them. The CDR3 loop spans 14 amino acids. Looked up from germline, CDR1 is MNHEY and CDR2 is SMNVEV (reference sequence).

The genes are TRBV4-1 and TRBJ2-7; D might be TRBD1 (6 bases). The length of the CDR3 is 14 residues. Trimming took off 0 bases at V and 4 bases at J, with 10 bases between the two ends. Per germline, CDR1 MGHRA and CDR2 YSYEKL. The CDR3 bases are TGCGCCAGCAGCCAAGATCGCACAGGGTACGAGCAGTACTTC. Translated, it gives CASSQDRTGYEQYF.

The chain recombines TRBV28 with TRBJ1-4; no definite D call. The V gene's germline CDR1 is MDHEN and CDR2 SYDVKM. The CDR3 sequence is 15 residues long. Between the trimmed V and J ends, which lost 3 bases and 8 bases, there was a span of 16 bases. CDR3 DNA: TGTGCCAGCAGTTTTGTAGGGAGGTTGGAGGAAAAACTGTTTTTT. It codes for CASSFVGRLEEKLFF.

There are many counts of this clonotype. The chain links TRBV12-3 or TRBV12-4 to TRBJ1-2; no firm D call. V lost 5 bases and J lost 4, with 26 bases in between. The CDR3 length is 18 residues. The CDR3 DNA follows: TGTGCCAGCAGTGGGGTCGAGACAACCGCCCCGAATCTCTATGGCTACACCTTC. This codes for CASSGVETTAPNLYGYTF.

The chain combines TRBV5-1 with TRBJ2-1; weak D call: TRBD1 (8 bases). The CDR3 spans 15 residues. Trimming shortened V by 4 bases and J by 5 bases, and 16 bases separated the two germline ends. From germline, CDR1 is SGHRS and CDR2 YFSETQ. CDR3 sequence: CASSPRQGTNNEQFF. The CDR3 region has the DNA TGCGCCAGCAGCCCTAGACAGGGGACTAACAATGAGCAGTTCTTC.

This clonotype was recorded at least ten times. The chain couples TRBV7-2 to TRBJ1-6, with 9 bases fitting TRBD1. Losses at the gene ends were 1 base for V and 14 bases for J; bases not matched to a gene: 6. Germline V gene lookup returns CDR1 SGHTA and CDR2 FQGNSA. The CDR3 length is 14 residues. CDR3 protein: CASSLGGQGGALHF. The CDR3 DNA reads TGTGCCAGCAGCTTAGGGGGACAGGGTGGTGCCCTCCACTTT.

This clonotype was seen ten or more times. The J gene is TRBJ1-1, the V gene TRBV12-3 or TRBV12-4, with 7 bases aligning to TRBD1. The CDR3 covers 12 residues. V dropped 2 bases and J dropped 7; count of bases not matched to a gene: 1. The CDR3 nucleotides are TGTGCCAGCAGTTTAAGGGACAGTGAAGCTTTCTTT. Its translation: CASSLRDSEAFF.

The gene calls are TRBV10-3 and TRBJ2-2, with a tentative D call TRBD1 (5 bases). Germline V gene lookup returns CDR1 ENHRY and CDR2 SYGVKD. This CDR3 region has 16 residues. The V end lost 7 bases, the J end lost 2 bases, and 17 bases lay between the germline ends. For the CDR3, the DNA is TGTGCCATCACGTCAGGGCTTCGAAAAAACACCGGGGAGCTGTTTTTT. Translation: CAITSGLRKNTGELFF.

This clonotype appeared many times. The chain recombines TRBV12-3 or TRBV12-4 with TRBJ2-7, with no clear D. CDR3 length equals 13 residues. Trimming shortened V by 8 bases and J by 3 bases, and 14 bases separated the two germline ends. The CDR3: CASSRRLNYEQYF. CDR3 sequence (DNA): TGTGCCAGCTCGAGGCGCCTAAACTACGAGCAGTACTTC.

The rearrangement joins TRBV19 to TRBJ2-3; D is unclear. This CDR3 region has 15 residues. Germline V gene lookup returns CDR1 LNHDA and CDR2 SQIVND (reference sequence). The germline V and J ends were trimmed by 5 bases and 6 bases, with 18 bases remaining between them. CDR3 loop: CASSEDGSHTDTQYF. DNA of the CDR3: TGTGCCAGTAGTGAAGACGGCTCCCACACGGATACGCAGTATTTT.

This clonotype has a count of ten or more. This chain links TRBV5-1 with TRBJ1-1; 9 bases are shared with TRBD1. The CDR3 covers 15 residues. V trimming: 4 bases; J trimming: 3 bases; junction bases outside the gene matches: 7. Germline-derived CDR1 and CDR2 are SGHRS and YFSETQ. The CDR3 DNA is TGCGCCAGCAGCCCAGGACAGGGGATACACACTGAAGCTTTCTTT. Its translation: CASSPGQGIHTEAFF.

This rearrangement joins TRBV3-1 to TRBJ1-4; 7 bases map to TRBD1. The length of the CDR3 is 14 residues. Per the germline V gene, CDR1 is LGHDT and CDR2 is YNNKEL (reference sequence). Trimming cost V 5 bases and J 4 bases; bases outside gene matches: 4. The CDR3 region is CASSGQVFNEKLFF. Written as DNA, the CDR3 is TGTGCCAGCAGCGGACAGGTCTTTAATGAAAAACTGTTTTTT.

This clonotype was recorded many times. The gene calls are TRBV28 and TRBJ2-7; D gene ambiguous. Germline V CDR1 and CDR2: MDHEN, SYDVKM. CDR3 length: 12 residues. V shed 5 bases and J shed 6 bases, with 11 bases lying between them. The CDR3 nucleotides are TGTGCCAGCAGTCCTACTACCCCCGAGCAGTACTTC. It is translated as CASSPTTPEQYF.

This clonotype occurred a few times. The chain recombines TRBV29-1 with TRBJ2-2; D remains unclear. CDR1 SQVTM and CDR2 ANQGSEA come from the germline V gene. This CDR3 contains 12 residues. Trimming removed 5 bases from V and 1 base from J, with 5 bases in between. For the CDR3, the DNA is TGCAGCGTTTTTTTGAACACCGGGGAGCTGTTTTTT. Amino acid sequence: CSVFLNTGELFF.

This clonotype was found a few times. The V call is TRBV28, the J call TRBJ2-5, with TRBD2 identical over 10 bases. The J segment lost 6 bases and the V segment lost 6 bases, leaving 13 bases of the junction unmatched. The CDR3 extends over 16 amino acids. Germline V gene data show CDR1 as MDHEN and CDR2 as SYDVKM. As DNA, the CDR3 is TGTGCCAGCAGGGCCAGAGCTACTAGCGGGATAAAGACCCAGTACTTC. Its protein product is CASRARATSGIKTQYF.

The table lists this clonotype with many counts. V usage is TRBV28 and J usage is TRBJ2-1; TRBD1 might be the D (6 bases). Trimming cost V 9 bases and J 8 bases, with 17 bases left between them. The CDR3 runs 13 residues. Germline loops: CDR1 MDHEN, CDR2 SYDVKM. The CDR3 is CASSTGTIDEQFF. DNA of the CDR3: TGTGCCAGTTCGACCGGGACAATCGATGAGCAGTTCTTC.

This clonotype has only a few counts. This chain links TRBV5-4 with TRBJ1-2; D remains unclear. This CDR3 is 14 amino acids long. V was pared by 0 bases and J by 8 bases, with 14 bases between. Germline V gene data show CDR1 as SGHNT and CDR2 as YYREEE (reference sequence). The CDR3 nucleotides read TGTGCCAGCAGCTTGGACCTTTCGGGGTCCGGCTACACCTTC. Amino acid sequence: CASSLDLSGSGYTF.

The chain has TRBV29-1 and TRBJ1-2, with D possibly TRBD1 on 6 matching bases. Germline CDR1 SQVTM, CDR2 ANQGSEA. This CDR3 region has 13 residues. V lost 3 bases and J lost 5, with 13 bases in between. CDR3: CSVDSRDTYGYTF. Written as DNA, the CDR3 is TGCAGCGTTGATTCTCGGGACACGTATGGCTACACCTTC.

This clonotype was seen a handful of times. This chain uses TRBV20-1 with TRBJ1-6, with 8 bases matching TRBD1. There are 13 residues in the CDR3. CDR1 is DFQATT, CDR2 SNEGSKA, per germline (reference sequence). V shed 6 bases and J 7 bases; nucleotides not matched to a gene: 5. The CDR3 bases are TGCAGTGCAAACAGGGGGAGGAATTCACCCCTCCACTTT. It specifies CSANRGRNSPLHF.

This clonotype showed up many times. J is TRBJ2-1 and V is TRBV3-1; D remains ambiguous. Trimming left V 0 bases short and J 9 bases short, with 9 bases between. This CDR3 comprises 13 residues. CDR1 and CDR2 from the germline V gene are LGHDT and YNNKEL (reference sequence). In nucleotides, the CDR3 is TGTGCCAGCAGCCAAGACCCTTCCAGTGAGCAGTTCTTC. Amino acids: CASSQDPSSEQFF.

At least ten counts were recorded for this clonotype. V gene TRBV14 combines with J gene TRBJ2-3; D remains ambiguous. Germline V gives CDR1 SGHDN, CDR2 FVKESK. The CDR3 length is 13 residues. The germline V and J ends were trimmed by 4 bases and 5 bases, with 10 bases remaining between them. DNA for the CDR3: TGTGCCAGCAGCCCTTTTCTTGGAGATACGCAGTATTTT. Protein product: CASSPFLGDTQYF.

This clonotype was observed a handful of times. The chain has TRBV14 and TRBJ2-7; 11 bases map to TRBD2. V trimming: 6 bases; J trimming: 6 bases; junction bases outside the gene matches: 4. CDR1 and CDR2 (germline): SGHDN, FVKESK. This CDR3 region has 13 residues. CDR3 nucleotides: TGTGCCAGCAGGATAGCGGGAGGGGGCGAGCAGTACTTC. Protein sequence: CASRIAGGGEQYF.

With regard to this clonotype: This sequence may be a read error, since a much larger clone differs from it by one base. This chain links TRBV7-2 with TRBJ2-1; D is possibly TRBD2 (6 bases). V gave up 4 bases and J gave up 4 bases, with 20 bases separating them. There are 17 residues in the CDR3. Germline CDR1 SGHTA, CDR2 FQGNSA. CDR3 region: CASSSVSSESFYNEQFF. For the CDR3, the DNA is TGTGCCAGCAGCTCGGTCTCTAGCGAGAGCTTTTACAATGAGCAGTTCTTC.

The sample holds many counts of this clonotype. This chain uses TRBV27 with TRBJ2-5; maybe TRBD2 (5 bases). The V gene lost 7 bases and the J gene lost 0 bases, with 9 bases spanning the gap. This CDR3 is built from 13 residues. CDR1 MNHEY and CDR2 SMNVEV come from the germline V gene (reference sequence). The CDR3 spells CASKRENQETQYF. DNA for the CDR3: TGTGCCAGCAAAAGGGAGAACCAAGAGACCCAGTACTTC.

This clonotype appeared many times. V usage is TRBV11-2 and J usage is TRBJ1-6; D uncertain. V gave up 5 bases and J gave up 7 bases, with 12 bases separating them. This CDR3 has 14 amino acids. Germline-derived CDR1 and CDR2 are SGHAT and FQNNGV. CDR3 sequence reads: CASSTRGENSPLHF. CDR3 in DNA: TGTGCCAGCAGCACCCGCGGGGAGAATTCACCCCTCCACTTT.

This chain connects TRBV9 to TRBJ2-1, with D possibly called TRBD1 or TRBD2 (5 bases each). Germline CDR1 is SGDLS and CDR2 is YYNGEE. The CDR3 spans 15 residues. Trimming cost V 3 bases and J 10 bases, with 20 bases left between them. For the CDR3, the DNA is TGTGCCAGCAGCGCCGTCCCGGGACGGGGAACAGAGCAGTTCTTC. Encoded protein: CASSAVPGRGTEQFF.